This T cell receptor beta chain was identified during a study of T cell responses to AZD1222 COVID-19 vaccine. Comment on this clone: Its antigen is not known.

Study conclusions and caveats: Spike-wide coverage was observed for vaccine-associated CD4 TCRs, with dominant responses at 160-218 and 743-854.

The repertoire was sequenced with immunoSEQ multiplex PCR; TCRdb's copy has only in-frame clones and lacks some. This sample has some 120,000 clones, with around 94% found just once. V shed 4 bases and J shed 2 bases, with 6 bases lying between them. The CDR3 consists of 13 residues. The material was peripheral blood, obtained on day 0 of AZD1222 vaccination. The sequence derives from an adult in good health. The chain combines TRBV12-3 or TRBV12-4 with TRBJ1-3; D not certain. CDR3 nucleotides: TGTGCCAGCAGTTCCCCCGCTGGAAACACCATATATTTT. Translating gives CASSSPAGNTIYF.